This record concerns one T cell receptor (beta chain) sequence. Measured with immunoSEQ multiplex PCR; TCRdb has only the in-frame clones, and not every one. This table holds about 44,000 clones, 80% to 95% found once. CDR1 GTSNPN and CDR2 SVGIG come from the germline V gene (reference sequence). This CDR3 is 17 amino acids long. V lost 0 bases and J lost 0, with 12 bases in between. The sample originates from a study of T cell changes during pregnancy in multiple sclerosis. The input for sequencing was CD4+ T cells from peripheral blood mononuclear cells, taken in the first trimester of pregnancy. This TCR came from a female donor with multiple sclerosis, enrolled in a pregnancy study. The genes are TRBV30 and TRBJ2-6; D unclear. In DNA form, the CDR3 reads TGTGCCTGGAGTGTACGGAGAGGTCGCTCTGGGGCCAACGTCCTGACTTTC. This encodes CAWSVRRGRSGANVLTF.